The 8 T cell receptor beta chains listed next were all sequenced from one sample in a study of post-analysis software for immune sequencing data. Study results and caveats: Patients used about five TRBV segments, including TRBV5-6, TRBV5-1 and TRBV20-1, more often than controls.

Unique molecular identifiers were carried by the TCR beta cDNA libraries. TCRdb reanalysed the PCR reads using MiXCR and keeps one entry per CDR3 protein. The sample lists 150,000 to 200,000 distinct CDR3 sequences, about 30% occurring once. Antigens of these TCRs are unknown. Material: blood. These receptors came from a girl between 10 and 17 years old with multiple sclerosis.

The gene calls are TRBV21-1 and TRBJ1-1; the table's D call, TRBD1, has no DNA check behind it. TRBV21-1 is described as a pseudogene. This CDR3 contains 23 residues. In nucleotides, the CDR3 is TGTGCCAGCAGCAAATCTTCTCGCCCCGCTTCGGGCAGGGGATACGATGAACAGACTGAAGCTTTCTTT. Its translation is CASSKSSRPASGRGYDEQTEAFF.

This clonotype has ten or more counts. The chain has TRBV5-1 and TRBJ1-2; D gene ambiguous. Germline CDR1 reads SGHRS; CDR2 reads YFSETQ. V was shortened by 1 base and J by 0 bases, with 7 bases between the two germline ends. This CDR3 is 14 amino acids long. The chain's CDR3 is CASSLREPNYGYTF. In DNA form, the CDR3 reads TGCGCCAGCAGCTTGAGGGAGCCTAACTATGGCTACACCTTC.

This clonotype appeared many times. The chain has TRBV12-3 or TRBV12-4 and TRBJ1-2, with 7 positions matching TRBD1. J was trimmed by 5 bases and V by 3 bases; bases with no gene match: 6. The CDR3 runs 14 residues. The CDR3 nucleotides are TGTGCCAGCAGTTTGCCAGGGGGTAATTATGGCTACACCTTC. Encoded protein: CASSLPGGNYGYTF.

This clonotype was recorded many times. V is TRBV12-3 or TRBV12-4 and J is TRBJ1-2, with 9 bases fitting TRBD1. The CDR3 has 18 amino acids. The J segment lost 4 bases and the V segment lost 4 bases, leaving 16 bases of the junction unmatched. In DNA, the CDR3 is TGTGCCAGCAGTTCCCGGGAATACGGGACAGGGTCCCTCTATGGCTACACCTTC. As protein: CASSSREYGTGSLYGYTF.

Here the CDR3 DNA reads TGTGCCAGCAGCTTGATGGGGGCAACTAATGAAAAACTGTTTTTT. This codes for CASSLMGATNEKLFF. The chain recombines TRBV7-9 with TRBJ1-4; D is perhaps TRBD1 (5 bases). This CDR3 has 15 amino acids. V dropped 3 bases and J dropped 0 bases, with 8 bases sitting between them. Per the germline V gene, CDR1 is SEHNR and CDR2 is FQNEAQ (reference sequence).

In regard to this clonotype: Since a much larger clone is just one base distant, this may be a read error. The CDR3 is CASSGRNLYEQFF. In DNA form, the CDR3 reads TGTGCCAGCAGCGGGCGCAACCTCTACGAGCAGTTCTTC. The genes are TRBV7-6 and TRBJ2-1; D gene unclear. Between the trimmed V and J ends, which lost 5 bases and 10 bases, there was a span of 15 bases. Germline CDR1 and CDR2: SGHVS and FNYEAQ. This CDR3 is built from 13 residues. Together with reference TRBV7-6 and TRBJ2-1, the CDR3 gives the full variable domain: GAGVSQSPRYKVTKRGQDVALRCDPISGHVSLYWYRQALGQGPEFLTYFNYEAQQDKSGLPNDRFSAERPEGSISTLTIQRTEQRDSAMYRCASSGRNLYEQFFGPGTRLTVL.

The V call is TRBV19, the J call TRBJ2-1; 7 nucleotides match TRBD2. The CDR3 runs 17 residues. Looked up from germline, CDR1 is LNHDA and CDR2 is SQIVND (reference sequence). V lost 5 bases, J lost 1 base, and 11 bases stayed unmatched. The CDR3 DNA reads as TGTGCCAGTAGTCGGGGTAAAGCCGGGAGGTCCTACAATGAGCAGTTCTTC. It is translated as CASSRGKAGRSYNEQFF.

This clonotype has a count of ten or more. The CDR3 region is CASSFNFPQADTQYF. The CDR3 DNA is TGTGCCAGCAGCTTTAACTTTCCGCAGGCAGATACGCAGTATTTT. J is TRBJ2-3 and V is TRBV5-6, with D unclear. The CDR3 is 15 residues long. Looked up from germline, CDR1 is SGHDT and CDR2 is YYEEEE. V lost 2 bases and J 4 bases, leaving 14 bases between the germline ends.